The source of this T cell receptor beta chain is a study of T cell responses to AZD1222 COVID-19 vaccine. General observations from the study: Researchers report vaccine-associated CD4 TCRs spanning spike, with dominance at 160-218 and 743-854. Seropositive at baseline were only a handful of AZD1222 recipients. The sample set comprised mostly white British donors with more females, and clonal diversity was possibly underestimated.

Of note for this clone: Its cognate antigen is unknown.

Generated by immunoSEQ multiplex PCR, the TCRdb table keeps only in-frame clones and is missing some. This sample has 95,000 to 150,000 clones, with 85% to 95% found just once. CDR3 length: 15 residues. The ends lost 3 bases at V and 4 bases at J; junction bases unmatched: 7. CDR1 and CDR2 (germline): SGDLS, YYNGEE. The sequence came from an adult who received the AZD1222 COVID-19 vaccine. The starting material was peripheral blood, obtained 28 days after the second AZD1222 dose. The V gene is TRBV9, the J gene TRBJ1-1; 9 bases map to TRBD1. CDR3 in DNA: TGTGCCAGCAGCGGAAACCGGGACAGGGTCACTGAAGCTTTCTTT. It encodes CASSGNRDRVTEAFF.